This T cell receptor (beta chain) was retrieved from a study of OX40 agonist ivuxolimab in advanced cancers. As for the study in general: Three partial responders included one hepatocellular carcinoma patient and two cutaneous melanoma patients. General observations from the study: Clones of CD4+ and CD8+ blood T cells grew by week 6 at doses of 0.1 to 3.0 mg/kg. Low clonal expansion, among the lowest seen, marked partial responders at 0.1-3.0 mg/kg. Low normalized T-cell clonal expansion was also seen in some nonresponders.

Clones were sequenced by immunoSEQ multiplex PCR, and TCRdb holds only the in-frame ones, with some missing. The sample shows 20,000 to 30,000 clones, approximately 85% of them seen only once. This CDR3 is built from 15 residues. V was clipped by 4 bases and J by 7 bases; unmatched bases: 7. Germline V gene data show CDR1 as SGHDT and CDR2 as YYEEEE. Concerning this clone itself: Its target is unknown.

The specimen comprised CD4+ or CD8+ T cells sorted from blood, sampled in a trial of the OX40 agonist ivuxolimab. The receptor comes from an adult with an advanced solid tumor such as melanoma, head and neck, liver or kidney cancer. The genes are TRBV5-6 and TRBJ1-5; 11 bases are shared with TRBD1. The CDR3 DNA reads as TGTGCCAGCAGCGCTGGGACAGGGGGTAGCCAGCCCCAGCATTTT. Protein product: CASSAGTGGSQPQHF. Filled out from reference TRBV5-6 and TRBJ1-5, the complete variable domain reads DAGVTQSPTHLIKTRGQQVTLRCSPKSGHDTVSWYQQALGQGPQFIFQYYEEEERQRGNFPDRFSGHQFPNYSSELNVNALLLGDSALYLCASSAGTGGSQPQHFGDGTRLSIL.